This T cell receptor (beta chain) was observed in a study of regulatory T cells in long-lasting Graves disease. Study overall: Antithyroid drug exposure in newly diagnosed Graves' patients had lasted under 3 months.

About this clonotype: Its cognate antigen is unknown.

Sequencing libraries for TCR beta were prepared with iRepertoire HTBI primers and Arm-PCR of CDR3 regions. TCRdb passed the multiplex PCR reads through MiXCR, listing each CDR3 protein once. Among 250,000 to 400,000 distinct CDR3 sequences listed, under 20% were seen once. Time point described: newly diagnosed GD, antithyroid drugs for less than 3 months. PBMC-derived RNA was used for the TCR library. Findings of the study overall: Newly diagnosed patients shared 966 public clonotypes; persistent patients shared a few thousand.

V lost 7 bases and J lost 2, with 14 bases in between. Germline CDR1 reads MDHEN; CDR2 reads SYDVKM. The CDR3 has 14 amino acids. This clonotype was sampled from a female donor with Graves disease. Sequenced material: peripheral blood mononuclear cells (PBMCs), taken at new diagnosis, from a patient treated with antithyroid drugs. The chain recombines TRBV28 with TRBJ1-2; tentative D call: TRBD1 (5 bases). The CDR3 DNA is TGTGCCAGCACCGGGGACCCAAAAAACTATGGCTACACCTTC. This gives the protein CASTGDPKNYGYTF.